This TCR beta chain derives from a study of regulatory T cells in long-lasting Graves disease. Study overall: Over-5-year antithyroid drug use with positive TSH receptor antibodies defined persistent Graves' disease in the study.

Time point in this sample: persistent/refractory GD, antithyroid drugs over 5 years with positive TRAb. TCR sequences were obtained from RNA taken from PBMCs. Arm-PCR with iRepertoire HTBI primers amplified the CDR3 regions for these TCR beta libraries. How the authors handled the data: From all samples, identification returned 14 TRBJ and 60 or so TRBV segments. TCRdb reanalysed the multiplex PCR reads using MiXCR and keeps one entry per CDR3 protein. TCRdb assigned the V and J calls; the authors' analysis was not used. The sample yields a few hundred thousand distinct CDR3 sequences, 22% seen once. Only a few counts were recorded for this clonotype. The trim removed 2 bases at V and 2 bases at J, leaving 12 bases unmatched. Per germline, CDR1 WNHNN and CDR2 SYGVQD (reference sequence). The CDR3 is 18 amino acids.

The source was peripheral blood mononuclear cells (PBMCs), collected when the disease was refractory, from a patient treated with antithyroid drugs. The chain is built from TRBV10-1 and TRBJ2-7; 10 nucleotides align to TRBD2. The receptor comes from a female donor with Graves disease. CDR3 region: CASSEIMASGRWPYEQYF. Written as DNA, the CDR3 is TGCGCCAGCAGTGAGATTATGGCTAGCGGGAGATGGCCCTACGAGCAGTACTTC.